The 25 T cell receptor beta chains in this list originate from one sample, sequenced in a study of Graves' ophthalmopathy and Graves' hyperthyroidism. Beta-chain TCR CDR3 regions were amplified from RNA transcripts. RT-PCR with HTBI primers came first, then second-round multiplex PCR. TCRdb independently ran MiXCR on the multiplex PCR reads; one entry per CDR3 protein. The table lists about 420,000 distinct CDR3 sequences, 20% to 25% of them singletons. Material for sequencing was peripheral blood. These receptors all stem from a woman aged 18-30 years with stable Graves' hyperthyroidism.

This clonotype was found many times. V usage is TRBV6-1 and J usage is TRBJ2-7; no clear D. The ends were cut back, 7 bases at V and 0 bases at J, with 13 bases in the middle. CDR1 and CDR2 from the germline V gene are MNHNS and SASEGT. The CDR3 totals 14 residues. CDR3 amino acids: CASTFEANSYEQYF. The CDR3 DNA is TGTGCCAGCACCTTCGAGGCAAACTCCTACGAGCAGTACTTC.

The chain links TRBV6-1 to TRBJ1-2; D perhaps matches TRBD1 (6 bases). The CDR3 runs to 14 residues. Germline assignment: CDR1 MNHNS and CDR2 SASEGT. V was shortened by 5 bases and J by 2 bases, with 12 bases between the two germline ends. The chain's CDR3 is CASSNIGQNYGYTF. Written as DNA, the CDR3 is TGTGCCAGCAGTAATATAGGACAGAACTATGGCTACACCTTC.

In its sample, this clonotype was seen many times. J is TRBJ1-2 and V is TRBV4-3; D might be TRBD1 (5 bases). V was trimmed by 0 bases and J by 6 bases, leaving 17 bases between them. Germline lookup yields CDR1 LGHNA and CDR2 YSLEER. The CDR3 spans 16 residues. The CDR3 DNA follows: TGCGCCAGCAGCCAAGAGAAAATGCGGGGGGTAGATGGCTACACCTTC. Residues: CASSQEKMRGVDGYTF.

This clonotype was recorded many times. The chain links TRBV28 to TRBJ1-2; 9 bases are shared with TRBD1. V lost 2 bases and J lost 7; bases outside the gene matches: 2. The CDR3 is made up of 13 amino acids. Germline V lookup: CDR1 MDHEN, CDR2 SYDVKM. CDR3: CASSLGDRAGYTF. For the CDR3, the DNA is TGTGCCAGCAGTTTAGGGGACAGGGCTGGCTACACCTTC.

This clonotype was seen more than once but under ten times. The rearrangement joins TRBV20-1 to TRBJ2-2, with 8 positions matching TRBD1. Germline V gene data show CDR1 as DFQATT and CDR2 as SNEGSKA (reference sequence). The CDR3 totals 14 residues. The V gene end was trimmed by 6 bases and the J gene end by 4 bases; junction bases not matched to a gene: 7. For the CDR3, the DNA is TGCAGTGCCCCGACAGGGGCGCGCACCGGGGAGCTGTTTTTT. Residues: CSAPTGARTGELFF.

Many counts were recorded for this clonotype. The chain uses TRBV7-3 and TRBJ2-5, with a weak D call TRBD1 (5 bases). Trimming removed 4 bases from V and 4 bases from J, with 10 bases in between. CDR3 length: 13 amino acids. The V gene's germline CDR1 is SGHTA and CDR2 FQGTGA. CDR3 nucleotides: TGTGCCAGCAGCTCTCAGGGAAGAGAGACCCAGTACTTC. Protein sequence: CASSSQGRETQYF. The complete variable domain, with remaining parts taken from reference TRBV7-3 and TRBJ2-5, reads GAGVSQTPSNKVTEKGKYVELRCDPISGHTALYWYRQSLGQGPEFLIYFQGTGAADDSGLPNDRFFAVRPEGSVSTLKIQRTERGDSAVYLCASSSQGRETQYFGPGTRLLVL.

The table lists this clonotype with many counts. The chain uses TRBV9 and TRBJ2-5; the D gene is possibly TRBD2 (5 bases). Per germline, CDR1 SGDLS and CDR2 YYNGEE. The CDR3 loop spans 14 amino acids. The V gene lost 0 bases and the J gene lost 8 bases, with 14 bases spanning the gap. CDR3: CASSVEATSGTQYF. As DNA, the CDR3 is TGTGCCAGCAGCGTAGAGGCAACCTCGGGAACCCAGTACTTC.

With regard to this clonotype: This may be a read error, as it is one base from a much larger clone. The CDR3 end shows no conserved phenylalanine or tryptophan, and so a read error is likely. CDR3 DNA: TGTGCCAGCAGCTTAGTCCGGAACACCGGGGAGCTGTTTTTG. This encodes CASSLVRNTGELFL. The chain recombines TRBV11-2 with TRBJ2-2; D gene unclear. The CDR3 runs 14 residues. The V end was cut by 1 base, the J end by 1 base, with 4 bases between. CDR1 SGHAT and CDR2 FQNNGV come from the germline V gene.

This clonotype appeared many times. The chain joins TRBV7-9 to TRBJ2-7; D is undetermined. Trimming took 5 bases from V and 0 from J, leaving 17 bases between them. Germline V gene sequence: CDR1 SEHNR, CDR2 FQNEAQ (reference sequence). The CDR3 is 16 amino acids. CDR3 in amino acids: CASSQLTERRSYEQYF. In DNA, the CDR3 is TGTGCCAGCAGCCAGCTTACGGAACGGCGCTCCTACGAGCAGTACTTC.

The sample holds many counts of this clonotype. This chain joins TRBV10-3 and TRBJ1-1; the D is unclear. This CDR3 is built from 14 residues. The V gene lost 5 bases and the J gene lost 1 base, with 11 bases spanning the gap. Germline V lookup: CDR1 ENHRY, CDR2 SYGVKD. This CDR3 reads CAISLGGRNTEAFF. In nucleotides, the CDR3 is TGTGCCATCAGTTTGGGAGGGAGGAACACTGAAGCTTTCTTT.

This clonotype was detected ten times or more. The V and J genes are TRBV6-2 or TRBV6-3 and TRBJ2-5; TRBD1 agrees at 8 bases. CDR3 size: 20 residues. Germline V lookup: CDR1 MNHEY, CDR2 SVGEGT. V was pared by 2 bases and J by 5 bases, with 22 bases of the junction left unmatched. DNA for the CDR3: TGTGCCAGCAGTTACCGTACACAGAAGACAGGGGCCGCTTTCGACGAGACCCAGTACTTC. It specifies CASSYRTQKTGAAFDETQYF.

This clonotype came up many times. The J gene is TRBJ2-7, the V gene TRBV20-1; D possibly uses TRBD1 or TRBD2 (5 bases each). The V and J ends lost 1 base and 2 bases respectively, with 15 bases between them. The CDR3 consists of 15 residues. The germline V gene encodes CDR1 DFQATT and CDR2 SNEGSKA (reference sequence). The chain's CDR3 is CSARGDGLRAYEQYF. DNA for the CDR3: TGCAGTGCTAGAGGGGACGGGCTGAGGGCCTACGAGCAGTACTTC.

Many counts were recorded for this clonotype. The chain employs TRBV9 and TRBJ1-1; 7 bases agree with TRBD1. CDR1 and CDR2 (germline): SGDLS, YYNGEE. J lost 1 base, V lost 3 bases, and 6 bases had no gene match. This CDR3 region has 15 residues. In DNA form, the CDR3 reads TGTGCCAGCAGCGAAACAGGGGAACCGAACACTGAAGCTTTCTTT. Translation: CASSETGEPNTEAFF.

The rearrangement joins TRBV7-2 to TRBJ1-5; unclear D gene. There are 14 residues in the CDR3. CDR1 is SGHTA, CDR2 FQGNSA, per germline. V was trimmed by 1 base and J by 7 bases, leaving 11 bases between them. In nucleotides, the CDR3 is TGTGCCAGCAGCTTAGAGATTTGGGTCCAGCCCCAGCATTTT. The encoded protein is CASSLEIWVQPQHF. The variable domain in full, completed from reference TRBV7-2 and TRBJ1-5, reads GAGVSQSPSNKVTEKGKDVELRCDPISGHTALYWYRQSLGQGLEFLIYFQGNSAPDKSGLPSDRFSAERTGGSVSTLTIQRTQQEDSAVYLCASSLEIWVQPQHFGDGTRLSIL.

Ten or more counts support this clonotype. This sequence joins TRBV12-3 or TRBV12-4 and TRBJ1-1; D unresolved. Trimming removed 3 bases from V and 2 bases from J, with 10 bases in between. The CDR3 has 14 amino acids. As DNA, the CDR3 is TGTGCCAGCAGTTTTGGTCTCCGAAACACTGAAGCTTTCTTT. Its protein product is CASSFGLRNTEAFF.

In its sample, this clonotype was seen many times. The rearrangement uses TRBV5-6 and TRBJ2-4, with TRBD2 matching 7 bases. V shed 1 base and J 8 bases; nucleotides not matched to a gene: 15. The germline CDR1 and CDR2 sequences are SGHDT and YYEEEE. The CDR3 length is 17 residues. In DNA form, the CDR3 reads TGTGCCAGCAGCTTGCGGTATAAAGGCGGGAGATGGGACATTCAGTACTTC. Residues: CASSLRYKGGRWDIQYF. The full variable domain, in which reference TRBV5-6 and TRBJ2-4 provide the parts outside the CDR3, is DAGVTQSPTHLIKTRGQQVTLRCSPKSGHDTVSWYQQALGQGPQFIFQYYEEEERQRGNFPDRFSGHQFPNYSSELNVNALLLGDSALYLCASSLRYKGGRWDIQYFGAGTRLSVL.

At least ten counts were recorded for this clonotype. The chain employs TRBV15 and TRBJ2-7; D possibly corresponds to TRBD1 (6 bases). V was pared by 1 base and J by 3 bases, with 10 bases between. CDR1 is LNHNV, CDR2 YYDKDF, per germline (reference sequence). The CDR3 length is 14 residues. DNA of the CDR3: TGTGCCACCAGCAGAGTGAAACAGGGCTACGAGCAGTACTTC. It yields the protein CATSRVKQGYEQYF. Drawing the rest from reference TRBV15 and TRBJ2-7, the complete variable domain is DAMVIQNPRYQVTQFGKPVTLSCSQTLNHNVMYWYQQKSSQAPKLLFHYYDKDFNNEADTPDNFQSRRPNTSFCFLDIRSPGLGDTAMYLCATSRVKQGYEQYFGPGTRLTVT.

Details on this clonotype: A read error may explain this, as a much larger clone is one base away. The chain carries TRBV11-2 and TRBJ1-3; 7 nucleotides line up with TRBD1. Germline-derived CDR1 and CDR2 are SGHAT and FQNNGV. The CDR3 sequence is 14 residues long. CDR3 region: CANSWDSSGNTIYF. The CDR3 bases are TGTGCCAACAGCTGGGACAGCTCTGGAAACACCATATATTTT. The full variable domain, in which reference TRBV11-2 and TRBJ1-3 provide the parts outside the CDR3, is EAGVAQSPRYKIIEKRQSVAFWCNPISGHATLYWYQQILGQGPKLLIQFQNNGVVDDSQLPKDRFSAERLKGVDSTLKIQPAKLEDSAVYLCANSWDSSGNTIYFGEGSWLTVV.

The V call is TRBV6-8, the J call TRBJ1-2; no reliable D call. The CDR3 has 12 residues. Germline V gene lookup returns CDR1 MNHGY and CDR2 SAAAGT. V was cut by 7 bases and J by 4 bases, with 10 bases left in between. The CDR3 DNA is TGTGCCAGCACCCCATTTCCCTATGGCTACACCTTC. Translated: CASTPFPYGYTF.

The J gene is TRBJ2-7, the V gene TRBV15; maybe TRBD2 (6 bases). CDR3 length equals 18 residues. With 0 bases removed from V and 5 bases from J, the gap between germline ends came to 23 bases. CDR1 is LNHNV and CDR2 is YYDKDF in the germline V gene (reference sequence). As DNA, the CDR3 is TGTGCCACCAGCAGAGAATTTAATTTGGGACTCCAAGCCGACGAGCAGTACTTC. It yields the protein CATSREFNLGLQADEQYF.

This clonotype was detected ten times or more. The chain links TRBV20-1 to TRBJ2-7; 10 bases match TRBD1. J was trimmed by 3 bases and V by 0 bases; bases with no gene match: 8. The CDR3 runs 16 residues. Germline lookup yields CDR1 DFQATT and CDR2 SNEGSKA (reference sequence). The CDR3 sequence is CSARDLGTGVDYEQYF. The CDR3, as DNA: TGCAGTGCTAGAGATCTTGGGACAGGGGTTGACTACGAGCAGTACTTC.

A few counts support this clonotype. The chain couples TRBV7-9 to TRBJ2-5; TRBD1 is a possible D gene (7 bases). Trimming cost V 3 bases and J 5 bases, with 16 bases left between them. This CDR3 is built from 15 residues. Germline V gene lookup returns CDR1 SEHNR and CDR2 FQNEAQ (reference sequence). In nucleotides, the CDR3 is TGTGCCAGCAGCTTTGCCAGGGGGGCTCGGGAGACCCAGTACTTC. It specifies CASSFARGARETQYF.

This clonotype was seen at least ten times. This chain uses TRBV12-3 or TRBV12-4 with TRBJ1-6; a possible D gene is TRBD1 (5 bases). V was shortened by 10 bases and J by 7 bases, with 8 bases between the two germline ends. CDR3 length equals 11 residues. In nucleotides, the CDR3 is TGTGCCACCCGGGGGAATTCACCCCTCCACTTT. Translation gives CATRGNSPLHF.

This clonotype was seen many times. The rearrangement uses TRBV20-1 and TRBJ1-2, with a tentative D call TRBD1 (6 bases). Germline V CDR1 and CDR2: DFQATT, SNEGSKA (reference sequence). The CDR3 is 14 amino acids. V lost 3 bases and J lost 0, with 11 bases in between. The CDR3 reads CSASGGQANYGYTF. Here the CDR3 DNA reads TGCAGTGCTAGTGGGGGACAAGCTAACTATGGCTACACCTTC.

This chain uses TRBV10-3 with TRBJ2-5; no definite D call. The length of the CDR3 is 12 residues. The germline V gene has CDR1 ENHRY and CDR2 SYGVKD. Trimming cost V 3 bases and J 4 bases, with 6 bases left between them. DNA of the CDR3: TGTGCCATCAGTGACATGAGAGAGACCCAGTACTTC. As protein: CAISDMRETQYF.